The text below deals with one T cell receptor beta chain. Its target is unknown. The data are from a study of beta chain features in type 1 diabetes. At the level of the study: Age and gender were similar between patients and healthy donors, as were cell yields. Examination covered around 98 million sorted cells spanning all samples.

Findings and limits, study-wide: All four CD4+ subsets from Type 1 diabetes patients carried moderately but significantly shorter TCRB CDR3s.

Isolated RNA was reverse transcribed in full, so expressed TCRB transcripts were sequenced. Sequenced by immunoSEQ multiplex PCR; TCRdb stores in-frame clones only, minus some. The table has roughly 100,000 clones, over 25% seen once. The CDR3 is made up of 13 amino acids. Trimming at V came to 7 bases and at J to 4 bases, leaving 6 bases not matched to a gene. In germline, CDR1 is LGHNT, CDR2 FRNRAP. This TCR was recovered from a woman in her late teens or twenties with type 1 diabetes. Input material: central memory CD4+ T cells from blood. This chain joins TRBV12-5 and TRBJ2-5, with 7 bases lining up with TRBD2. CDR3 in amino acids: CASARGSGETQYF. The CDR3 coding sequence is TGTGCTAGTGCCCGCGGGAGCGGAGAGACCCAGTACTTC.